This TCR beta chain was documented in a study of post-analysis software for immune sequencing data. This clonotype has just a few counts. What it recognizes is unknown. TCR beta cDNA libraries included unique molecular identifiers. TCRdb independently ran MiXCR on the PCR reads; one entry per CDR3 protein. The sample consists of about half a million distinct CDR3 sequences, roughly 45% of them appearing once. V gave up 3 bases and J gave up 3 bases, with 15 bases separating them. The CDR3 has 16 residues. Looked up from germline, CDR1 is MNHNS and CDR2 is SASEGT. The study's findings and limits: People with multiple sclerosis had a significantly lower normalized Chao1 diversity than controls did. In patients, about 5 TRBV segments were more frequent than in controls, with TRBV5-6, TRBV5-1 and TRBV20-1 among them.

Sample: blood. This receptor was obtained from a girl between 5 and 17 years old with multiple sclerosis. The rearrangement joins TRBV6-1 to TRBJ1-5; D not certain. CDR3 DNA sequence: TGTGCCAGCAGTGACACCAAGACGTACGTCAATCAGCCCCAGCATTTT. Amino acid sequence: CASSDTKTYVNQPQHF.